This TCR beta chain was sequenced for a study of cytomegalovirus exposure and HLA in healthy donors. Study-wide results and caveats: Common viral pathogens seemed to be connected with several of the most significant clusters, according to a later analysis. The study listed around 150 cytomegalovirus-associated TCR beta chains. In vitro checks showed that a few CMV-associated chains really do target CMV antigens.

This CDR3 is 12 amino acids long. Germline values: CDR1 SQVTM, CDR2 ANQGSEA. Trimming stripped 8 bases from V and 4 bases from J, with 14 bases between. A multiplex PCR was run with 60 Vbeta primers and 13 Jbeta primers. Using immunoSEQ multiplex PCR, the repertoire was profiled, and TCRdb retains in-frame clones only, with some absent. The sample gives about 200,000 clones, around 79% of which show up once; about 0.37% is in the top ten. Remarks on this clone: The antigen remains unidentified.

Sample: PBMCs. The sequence was collected from a male donor in good health and CMV-seropositive. The chain carries TRBV29-1 and TRBJ1-1; unclear D gene. The CDR3: CSSTGGSTEAFF. CDR3 DNA: TGCAGCTCCACCGGTGGGAGCACTGAAGCTTTCTTT.